A single sample is the source of the 30 T cell receptor beta chains below, sequenced in a study of Tregs in tolerant kidney transplant recipients. Sequenced by immunoSEQ multiplex PCR; TCRdb stores in-frame clones only, minus some. The sample has some 52,000 clones. Sequenced here: CD4+ T cells from blood, sampled before the transplant. The receptors shown here come from a human donor who received a combined kidney and bone marrow transplant.

The CDR3 reads CASSPTRDQPQHF. The CDR3 bases that were read are TGTGCCAGCTCACCGACAAGAGATCAGCCC. This sequence joins TRBV18 and TRBJ1-5, with D hard to call. The CDR3 end lies 3 residues beyond the end of the read and is filled in from the germline J gene. Trimming left V 3 bases short and J 5 bases short, with 8 bases between. The CDR3 is made up of 13 amino acids. Per the germline V gene, CDR1 is KGHSH and CDR2 is LQKENI.

Notes on this clone: The read falls 3 residues short of the CDR3 end, and the missing part is taken from the germline J gene. V usage is TRBV2 and J usage is TRBJ1-1; maybe TRBD1 (5 bases). Germline values: CDR1 SNHLY, CDR2 FYNNEI. The CDR3 contains 13 residues. Trimming shortened V by 7 bases and J by 1 base, and 10 bases separated the two germline ends. The sequenced part of the CDR3 DNA is TGTGCCAGCAACCCCGGGGGGAACACTGAA. This codes for CASNPGGNTE. The whole CDR3 is CASNPGGNTEAFF.

With regard to this clone: The read terminates 3 residues before the CDR3 end, so the remaining end is supplied by the germline J gene. This sequence joins TRBV18 and TRBJ1-5; 9 nucleotides line up with TRBD1. V was pared by 6 bases and J by 7 bases, with 4 bases of the junction left unmatched. The germline V gene encodes CDR1 KGHSH and CDR2 LQKENI. The CDR3 is 13 amino acids. The CDR3 reads CASSPGQGQPQHF. The CDR3 bases that were read are TGTGCCAGCTCCCCGGGACAGGGACAGCCC. The whole variable domain, remainder taken from reference TRBV18 and TRBJ1-5, is NAGVMQNPRHLVRRRGQEARLRCSPMKGHSHVYWYRQLPEEGLKFMVYLQKENIIDESGMPKERFSAEFPKEGPSILRIQQVVRGDSAAYFCASSPGQGQPQHFGDGTRLSIL.

On this clone itself: The CDR3 is cut off 3 residues early in the read; its end comes from the germline J gene. V is TRBV2 and J is TRBJ1-2; D is perhaps TRBD1 (5 bases). Germline V gives CDR1 SNHLY, CDR2 FYNNEI. The V end lost 2 bases, the J end lost 6 bases, and 13 bases lay between the germline ends. CDR3 length: 14 residues. The CDR3 region is CASSELREGDGYTF. The CDR3 DNA, read in part, is TGTGCCAGCAGTGAATTGAGGGAAGGGGATGGC.

As regards this clone: The read ends 3 residues before the CDR3 terminus; that terminus is restored from the germline J gene. The chain combines TRBV18 with TRBJ2-3; TRBD2 matches 12 bases. In germline, CDR1 is KGHSH, CDR2 LQKENI. The CDR3 is 16 amino acids. Trimming cost V 6 bases and J 2 bases; bases outside gene matches: 6. The CDR3: CASSAGLAGTTDTQYF. CDR3 DNA (partial): TGTGCCAGCTCGGCAGGACTAGCGGGGACCACAGATACG.

For this clone: The read comes to an end 3 residues before the CDR3 does, leaving the germline J gene to fill in the end. This chain connects TRBV7-9 to TRBJ1-1, with TRBD1 matching over 7 bases. V was pared by 0 bases and J by 7 bases, with 2 bases of the junction left unmatched. This CDR3 region has 13 residues. CDR1 SEHNR and CDR2 FQNEAQ come from the germline V gene (reference sequence). CDR3 in amino acids: CASSLAGTVEAFF. CDR3 DNA (partial): TGTGCCAGCAGCTTAGCCGGGACAGTTGAA.

For this clone: The read terminates 3 residues ahead of where the CDR3 ends, so the germline J gene completes it. The V gene is TRBV19, the J gene TRBJ2-1; 9 bases align to TRBD1. The trim removed 0 bases at V and 9 bases at J, leaving 6 bases unmatched. The CDR3 is 15 residues long. Germline V gene lookup returns CDR1 LNHDA and CDR2 SQIVND (reference sequence). CDR3 residues: CASSIEGQGVPEQFF. The CDR3 DNA, read in part, is TGTGCCAGTAGTATAGAGGGACAGGGCGTGCCTGAG. Filled out from reference TRBV19 and TRBJ2-1, the complete variable domain reads DGGITQSPKYLFRKEGQNVTLSCEQNLNHDAMYWYRQDPGQGLRLIYYSQIVNDFQKGDIAEGYSVSREKKESFPLTVTSAQKNPTAFYLCASSIEGQGVPEQFFGPGTRLTVL.

As for this clone: The read terminates 3 residues before the CDR3 end, so the remaining end is supplied by the germline J gene. J is TRBJ2-7 and V is TRBV2; 8 bases are shared with TRBD2. The ends lost 6 bases at V and 4 bases at J; junction bases unmatched: 11. The germline V gene has CDR1 SNHLY and CDR2 FYNNEI. The CDR3 spans 15 residues. Incomplete CDR3 DNA: TGTGCCAGCAGGCCTAGCGGGCTCCTAGGGTACGAG. Amino acids: CASRPSGLLGYE. The whole CDR3 is CASRPSGLLGYEQYF.

With respect to this clone: The read terminates 3 residues before the CDR3 end, so the remaining end is supplied by the germline J gene. The chain couples TRBV6-1 to TRBJ2-3, with 10 positions matching TRBD2. The CDR3 runs 16 residues. Germline CDR1 is MNHNS and CDR2 is SASEGT. CDR3 DNA (partial): TGTGCCAGCAGTGAACGTAAACCGGGACTAGCGCACACG. Translating it yields CASSERKPGLAHT. The entire CDR3 protein reads CASSERKPGLAHTQYF.

A note on this clone: The read comes to an end 3 residues before the CDR3 does, leaving the germline J gene to fill in the end. This chain joins TRBV2 and TRBJ1-6; 7 nucleotides line up with TRBD1. This CDR3 has 13 residues. V was clipped by 7 bases and J by 9 bases; unmatched bases: 6. Germline assignment: CDR1 SNHLY and CDR2 FYNNEI. CDR3 bases read: TGTGCCAGCAAACCGGGACAGTTTTCACCC. Amino acids: CASKPGQFSP. The full CDR3 is CASKPGQFSPLHF.

Comments on this clone: The read ends 3 residues before the CDR3 terminus; that terminus is restored from the germline J gene. The V call is TRBV20-1, the J call TRBJ2-3; D is uncertain. Germline V lookup: CDR1 DFQATT, CDR2 SNEGSKA (reference sequence). V dropped 4 bases and J dropped 0 bases, with 14 bases sitting between them. The length of the CDR3 is 15 residues. The CDR3 is CSAIRLASSTDTQYF. The DNA read from the CDR3 is TGCAGTGCTATTCGACTGGCCTCTAGCACAGATACG.

The chain's CDR3 is CASHSGDTEAFF. The sequenced CDR3 bases are TGTGCCAGCCATTCGGGGGACACTGAA. This chain links TRBV2 with TRBJ1-1, with D tentatively TRBD1 (5 bases). Read data end 3 residues before the CDR3 end; the end is taken from the germline J gene. The germline V gene has CDR1 SNHLY and CDR2 FYNNEI. The CDR3 is 12 residues long. Trimming removed 8 bases at V and 3 bases at J, with 10 bases between.

Concerning this clone itself: The read ends 3 residues shy of where the CDR3 ends; the end is completed using the germline J gene. The V call is TRBV7-9, the J call TRBJ2-7; D not resolved. Germline V gene sequence: CDR1 SEHNR, CDR2 FQNEAQ (reference sequence). Deletions cut 2 bases from V and 5 bases from J, with 7 bases between. This CDR3 contains 12 residues. The CDR3 spells CASSLRRDEQYF. The sequenced CDR3 bases are TGTGCCAGCAGCTTACGCCGGGACGAG.

As regards this clone: The read falls 3 residues short of the CDR3 end, and the missing part is taken from the germline J gene. The V gene is TRBV18, the J gene TRBJ2-1; D call uncertain. Per germline, CDR1 KGHSH and CDR2 LQKENI. V was clipped by 1 base and J by 0 bases, with 7 bases between them. This CDR3 contains 15 residues. The CDR3 bases that were read are TGTGCCAGCTCACCACAGCTAAGCTCCTACAATGAG. This translates into CASSPQLSSYNE. The whole CDR3 sequence is CASSPQLSSYNEQFF.

As concerns this clone: The read halts 3 residues ahead of the CDR3 end, with the missing end drawn from the germline J gene. The J gene is TRBJ2-3, the V gene TRBV18, with TRBD1 identical over 10 bases. CDR3 length: 16 amino acids. CDR1 KGHSH and CDR2 LQKENI come from the germline V gene. J gave up 2 bases and V 3 bases, and 5 bases lay outside the gene matches. The CDR3 sequence: CASSPVGTGDTDTQYF. CDR3 DNA (partial): TGTGCCAGCTCACCGGTCGGGACAGGGGACACAGATACG.

As to this clone: The read halts 3 residues ahead of the CDR3 end, with the missing end drawn from the germline J gene. The genes are TRBV2 and TRBJ2-7; D possibly uses TRBD1 or TRBD2 (5 bases each). Per the germline V gene, CDR1 is SNHLY and CDR2 is FYNNEI. The CDR3 is 14 residues long. V lost 2 bases and J 6 bases, leaving 14 bases between the germline ends. The part of the CDR3 DNA that was read is TGTGCCAGCAGTGAATCAGGGAGTTTCGGCGAG. This sequence encodes CASSESGSFGE. The full CDR3 sequence reads CASSESGSFGEQYF.

Worth noting for this clone: The CDR3 end lies 3 residues beyond the end of the read and is filled in from the germline J gene. The gene calls are TRBV18 and TRBJ2-3; 10 bases are a match to TRBD2. Unmatched junction bases numbered 7, after V lost 4 bases and J lost 0 bases. Germline CDR1 KGHSH, CDR2 LQKENI. The CDR3 spans 17 residues. The CDR3 sequence: CASSRISGGTSTDTQYF. Partial CDR3 DNA: TGTGCCAGCTCACGGATTAGCGGGGGGACTAGCACAGATACG.

Note on this clone: The read is 3 residues too short to cover the CDR3 end, so that end is filled in from the germline J gene. The chain combines TRBV19 with TRBJ2-7; 7 nucleotides match TRBD2. With V trimmed by 3 bases and J by 0 bases, 8 bases remained unmatched. Looked up from germline, CDR1 is LNHDA and CDR2 is SQIVND (reference sequence). CDR3 size: 16 residues. The CDR3 DNA, read in part, is TGTGCCAGTAGTATGGGGGACTGGACTAGCTCCTACGAG. It translates to CASSMGDWTSSYE. In full, the CDR3 is CASSMGDWTSSYEQYF.

Turning to this clone: From the germline J gene comes the end of the CDR3, since the read stops 3 residues before it. V and J are TRBV7-2 and TRBJ1-1; 7 nucleotides match TRBD1. V was pared by 4 bases and J by 5 bases, with 10 bases of the junction left unmatched. The CDR3 is made up of 15 amino acids. Germline CDR1 SGHTA, CDR2 FQGNSA. This chain's CDR3 is CASSSRQGLKTEAFF. CDR3 DNA, as far as it was read: TGTGCCAGCAGCTCTCGACAGGGATTAAAGACTGAA.

As concerns this clone: The CDR3 is cut off 3 residues early in the read; its end comes from the germline J gene. The V gene is TRBV18, the J gene TRBJ1-1; D perhaps matches TRBD1 (5 bases). V was clipped by 3 bases and J by 5 bases, with 19 bases between them. Germline CDR1 KGHSH, CDR2 LQKENI. The CDR3 runs 16 residues. CDR3 sequence: CASSPQSRQRETEAFF. The CDR3 DNA, read in part, is TGTGCCAGCTCACCCCAATCTCGACAGAGGGAAACTGAA. Using reference TRBV18 and TRBJ1-1 for the parts outside the CDR3, the full variable domain is NAGVMQNPRHLVRRRGQEARLRCSPMKGHSHVYWYRQLPEEGLKFMVYLQKENIIDESGMPKERFSAEFPKEGPSILRIQQVVRGDSAAYFCASSPQSRQRETEAFFGQGTRLTVV.

As to this clone: The CDR3 end is not reached by the read, which stops 3 residues before it; the germline J gene fills it in. The rearrangement uses TRBV18 and TRBJ2-2; the D gene is possibly TRBD2 (6 bases). With 0 bases removed from V and 4 bases from J, the gap between germline ends came to 15 bases. This CDR3 region has 17 residues. CDR1 and CDR2 from the germline V gene are KGHSH and LQKENI. The part of the CDR3 DNA that was read is TGTGCCAGCTCACCACCGCGGGGAGTCGAGAGCACCGGGGAG. Protein product: CASSPPRGVESTGE. The CDR3, in full, reads CASSPPRGVESTGELFF.

Remarks on this clone: The missing CDR3 end, 3 residues past where the read stops, is filled in from the germline J gene. This chain joins TRBV19 and TRBJ2-3; TRBD2 matches 9 bases. Germline CDR1 is LNHDA and CDR2 is SQIVND (reference sequence). V lost 3 bases and J lost 2; bases outside the gene matches: 9. The CDR3 length is 17 residues. The CDR3 bases that were read are TGTGCCAGTAGTATTTTGACTAGCGGTCCACACACAGATACG. It yields the protein CASSILTSGPHTDT. The CDR3 as a whole reads CASSILTSGPHTDTQYF.

A remark on this clone: The CDR3 goes on 3 residues after the read ends, and that part is filled in from the germline J gene. The chain has TRBV7-9 and TRBJ1-2; weak D call: TRBD1 (6 bases). V lost 5 bases and J 4 bases, leaving 11 bases between the germline ends. This CDR3 has 13 amino acids. Germline assignment: CDR1 SEHNR and CDR2 FQNEAQ (reference sequence). The sequenced part of the CDR3 DNA is TGTGCCAGCAGCCGACAGGAGTCCTATGGC. Its translation: CASSRQESYG. The whole CDR3 sequence reads CASSRQESYGYTF. Variable domain in full (rest from reference TRBV7-9 and TRBJ1-2): DTGVSQNPRHKITKRGQNVTFRCDPISEHNRLYWYRQTLGQGPEFLTYFQNEAQLEKSRLLSDRFSAERPKGSFSTLEIQRTEQGDSAMYLCASSRQESYGYTFGSGTRLTVV.

About this clone: With the read ending 3 residues before the CDR3 end, the germline J gene is used to fill in that end. The chain employs TRBV30 and TRBJ2-3, with 11 bases lining up with TRBD2. This CDR3 comprises 13 residues. Germline lookup yields CDR1 GTSNPN and CDR2 SVGIG (reference sequence). V shed 3 bases and J 4 bases; nucleotides not matched to a gene: 0. The CDR3 protein is CAWRLAGADTQYF. Incomplete CDR3 DNA: TGTGCCTGGAGACTAGCGGGAGCAGATACG.

Concerning this clone itself: The CDR3 end falls 3 residues outside the read, so it is completed with the germline J gene. The V and J genes are TRBV10-3 and TRBJ2-3, with D possibly TRBD1 on 6 matching bases. CDR3 length: 13 residues. In germline, CDR1 is ENHRY, CDR2 SYGVKD. V was trimmed by 9 bases and J by 1 base, leaving 11 bases between them. CDR3: CAIQNRGTDTQYF. The sequenced CDR3 bases are TGTGCCATTCAAAACAGGGGCACAGATACG.

With respect to this clone: Read sequence stops 3 residues before the CDR3 end, and the germline J gene provides the missing end. The V and J genes are TRBV19 and TRBJ2-3, with no clear D. Deletions cut 1 base from V and 5 bases from J, with 7 bases between. Germline V gives CDR1 LNHDA, CDR2 SQIVND (reference sequence). The length of the CDR3 is 13 residues. The sequenced CDR3 bases are TGTGCCAGTAGTATAGCCCTCGGAGATACG. Translated: CASSIALGDT. The whole CDR3 sequence reads CASSIALGDTQYF.

Concerning this clone: The read halts 3 residues ahead of the CDR3 end, with the missing end drawn from the germline J gene. The gene calls are TRBV5-6 and TRBJ1-1; unclear D gene. V lost 0 bases and J 4 bases, leaving 10 bases between the germline ends. Per germline, CDR1 SGHDT and CDR2 YYEEEE. The length of the CDR3 is 14 residues. The CDR3 sequence: CASSLDRRGTEAFF. The CDR3 DNA, read in part, is TGTGCCAGCAGCTTGGACCGACGGGGCACTGAA.

Note on this clone: The read falls 3 residues short of the CDR3 end, and the missing part is taken from the germline J gene. The J gene is TRBJ2-7, the V gene TRBV19; the D gene is possibly TRBD1 (6 bases). The V gene's germline CDR1 is LNHDA and CDR2 SQIVND (reference sequence). V lost 3 bases to trimming and J lost 0 bases, with 18 bases between them. The CDR3 loop spans 17 amino acids. The CDR3 is CASSMYRNRDNSYEQYF. The DNA read from the CDR3 is TGTGCCAGTAGTATGTACCGTAATAGGGACAACTCCTACGAG. Using reference TRBV19 and TRBJ2-7 for the parts outside the CDR3, the full variable domain is DGGITQSPKYLFRKEGQNVTLSCEQNLNHDAMYWYRQDPGQGLRLIYYSQIVNDFQKGDIAEGYSVSREKKESFPLTVTSAQKNPTAFYLCASSMYRNRDNSYEQYFGPGTRLTVT.

In regard to this clone: The observed sequence ends 3 residues before the CDR3 terminus, with the missing tail filled in from the germline J gene. V and J are TRBV5-4 and TRBJ1-2, with TRBD1 identical over 9 bases. The junction had 1 base not matched to a gene; V was cut back by 3 bases and J by 4 bases. The CDR3 runs 13 residues. Germline V gives CDR1 SGHNT, CDR2 YYREEE (reference sequence). The part of the CDR3 DNA that was read is TGTGCCAGCAGCTCGACAGGGGGCTATGGC. This codes for CASSSTGGYG. The full-length CDR3 reads as CASSSTGGYGYTF.

In the case of this clone: The sequence runs out 3 residues before the end of the CDR3; the remainder is reconstructed from the germline J gene. This chain uses TRBV11-2 with TRBJ1-2; possible D gene TRBD1, 6 bases. Germline CDR1 is SGHAT and CDR2 is FQNNGV. The CDR3 has 14 residues. V was cut by 5 bases and J by 4 bases, with 14 bases left in between. Incomplete CDR3 DNA: TGTGCCAGCAGCAACGCCAGGGGATTCTATGGC. This sequence encodes CASSNARGFYG. The CDR3, in full, reads CASSNARGFYGYTF.